What follows describes a single T cell receptor (beta chain). Its antigen remains unidentified. V was trimmed by 1 base and J by 4 bases, leaving 13 bases between them. The CDR3 consists of 14 residues. Germline CDR1 SQVTM, CDR2 ANQGSEA. The investigators amplified TCR beta CDR3 regions from RNA transcripts. Using the HTBI primer set, a first-round RT-PCR was run on the TCR CDR3. TCRdb re-called the multiplex PCR reads with MiXCR, one entry per CDR3 protein. The sample includes some 400,000 distinct CDR3 sequences, roughly 13% seen only once; the top ten take around 21%. The data stem from a study of T cells in Graves' hyperthyroidism and ophthalmopathy. Study-wide findings and caveats: Blood samples included most of the expanded thyroid clonotypes exceeding 0.001.

Sequencing was done on a sample of blood. This receptor was taken from a man aged 25 to 40 with Graves' hyperthyroidism that later progressed to Graves' ophthalmopathy. This chain uses TRBV29-1 with TRBJ1-1; possible D gene TRBD1, 5 bases. The DNA for the CDR3 is TGCAGCGTTGAAGGACAGCGGCTTAGCACTGAAGCTTTCTTT. This translates into CSVEGQRLSTEAFF.